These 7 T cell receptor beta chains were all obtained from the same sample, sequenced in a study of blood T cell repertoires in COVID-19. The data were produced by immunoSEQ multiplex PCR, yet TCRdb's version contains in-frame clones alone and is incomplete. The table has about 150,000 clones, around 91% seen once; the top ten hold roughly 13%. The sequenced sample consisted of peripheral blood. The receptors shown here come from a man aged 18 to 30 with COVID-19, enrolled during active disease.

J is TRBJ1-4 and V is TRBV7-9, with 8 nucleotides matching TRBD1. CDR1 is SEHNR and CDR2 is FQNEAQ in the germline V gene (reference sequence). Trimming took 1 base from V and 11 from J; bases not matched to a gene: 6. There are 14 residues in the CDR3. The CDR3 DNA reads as TGTGCCAGCAGCTTAGAGGACAGGGCTCCTAAACTGTTTTTT. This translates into CASSLEDRAPKLFF. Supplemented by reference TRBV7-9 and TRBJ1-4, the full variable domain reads DTGVSQNPRHKITKRGQNVTFRCDPISEHNRLYWYRQTLGQGPEFLTYFQNEAQLEKSRLLSDRFSAERPKGSFSTLEIQRTEQGDSAMYLCASSLEDRAPKLFFGSGTQLSVL.

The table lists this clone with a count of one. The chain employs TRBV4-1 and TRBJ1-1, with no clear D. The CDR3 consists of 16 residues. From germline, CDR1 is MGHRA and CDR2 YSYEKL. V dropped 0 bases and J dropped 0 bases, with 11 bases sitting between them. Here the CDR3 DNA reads TGCGCCAGCAGCCAAGATGAGGAGTTGATGAACACTGAAGCTTTCTTT. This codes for CASSQDEELMNTEAFF.

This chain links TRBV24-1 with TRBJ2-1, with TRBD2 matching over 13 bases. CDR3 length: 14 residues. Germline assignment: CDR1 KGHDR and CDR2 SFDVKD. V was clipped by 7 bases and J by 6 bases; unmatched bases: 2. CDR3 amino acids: CATRGTSGTNEQFF. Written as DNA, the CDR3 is TGTGCCACCAGAGGGACTAGCGGGACCAATGAGCAGTTCTTC.

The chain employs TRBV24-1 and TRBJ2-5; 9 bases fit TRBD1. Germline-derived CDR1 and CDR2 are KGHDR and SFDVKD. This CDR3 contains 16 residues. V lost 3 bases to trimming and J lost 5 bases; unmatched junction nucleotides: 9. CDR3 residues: CATSDDLQGAVETQYF. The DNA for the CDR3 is TGTGCCACCAGTGATGACTTACAGGGGGCTGTCGAGACCCAGTACTTC.

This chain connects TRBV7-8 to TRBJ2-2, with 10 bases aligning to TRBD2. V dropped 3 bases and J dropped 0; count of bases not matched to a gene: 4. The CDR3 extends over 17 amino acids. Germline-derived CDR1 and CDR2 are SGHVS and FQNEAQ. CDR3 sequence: CASSFRTSGPNTGELFF. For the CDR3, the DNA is TGTGCCAGCAGCTTTCGGACTAGCGGTCCGAACACCGGGGAGCTGTTTTTT.

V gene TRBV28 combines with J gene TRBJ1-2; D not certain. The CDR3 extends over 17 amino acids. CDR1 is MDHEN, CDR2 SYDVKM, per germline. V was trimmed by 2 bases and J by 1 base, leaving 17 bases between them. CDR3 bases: TGTGCCAGCAGTTTACTCGCCAGGCGAACACTTAACTATGGCTACACCTTC. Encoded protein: CASSLLARRTLNYGYTF.

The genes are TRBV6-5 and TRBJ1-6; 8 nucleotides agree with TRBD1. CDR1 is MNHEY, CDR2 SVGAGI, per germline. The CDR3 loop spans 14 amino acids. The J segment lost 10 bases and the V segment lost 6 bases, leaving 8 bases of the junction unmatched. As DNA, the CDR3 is TGTGCCAGCAGCCAGACAGGGGCTGGCTCACCCCTCCACTTT. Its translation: CASSQTGAGSPLHF.